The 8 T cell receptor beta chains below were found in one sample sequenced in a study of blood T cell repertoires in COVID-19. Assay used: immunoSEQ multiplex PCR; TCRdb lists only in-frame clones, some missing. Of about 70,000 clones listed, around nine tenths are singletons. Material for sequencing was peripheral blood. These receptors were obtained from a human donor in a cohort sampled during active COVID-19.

The CDR3 region has the DNA TGTGCCAGCTCACCACCGGGACAGTTCGCAACTAATGAAAAACTGTTTTTT. It encodes CASSPPGQFATNEKLFF. This chain joins TRBV18 and TRBJ1-4; 7 bases agree with TRBD1. CDR1 is KGHSH, CDR2 LQKENI, per germline. The CDR3 length is 17 residues. Trimming at V came to 0 bases and at J to 0 bases, leaving 4 bases not matched to a gene. Full variable domain (missing parts from reference TRBV18 and TRBJ1-4): NAGVMQNPRHLVRRRGQEARLRCSPMKGHSHVYWYRQLPEEGLKFMVYLQKENIIDESGMPKERFSAEFPKEGPSILRIQQVVRGDSAAYFCASSPPGQFATNEKLFFGSGTQLSVL.

The CDR3 DNA reads TGTGCCAGTACCTTTGACAGCCCCAACACCGGGGAGCTGTTTTTT. This sequence encodes CASTFDSPNTGELFF. This rearrangement joins TRBV19 to TRBJ2-2; D might be TRBD1 (5 bases). Trimming took 7 bases from V and 2 from J, leaving 14 bases between them. CDR3 length: 15 amino acids. CDR1 and CDR2 from the germline V gene are LNHDA and SQIVND (reference sequence).

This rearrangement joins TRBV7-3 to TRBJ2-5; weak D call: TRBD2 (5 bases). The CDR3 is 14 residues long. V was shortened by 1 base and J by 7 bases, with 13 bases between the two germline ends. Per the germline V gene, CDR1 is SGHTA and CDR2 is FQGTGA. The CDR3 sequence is CASSLNGLGGTQYF. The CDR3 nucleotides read TGTGCCAGCAGCTTAAATGGCCTTGGAGGGACCCAGTACTTC.

CDR3 protein: CASSREVNSGNTIYF. In nucleotides, the CDR3 is TGTGCCAGCAGTCGTGAGGTCAACTCTGGAAACACCATATATTTT. V and J are TRBV9 and TRBJ1-3; the D is unclear. V shed 5 bases and J shed 0 bases, with 12 bases lying between them. CDR3 length: 15 amino acids. Germline values: CDR1 SGDLS, CDR2 YYNGEE.

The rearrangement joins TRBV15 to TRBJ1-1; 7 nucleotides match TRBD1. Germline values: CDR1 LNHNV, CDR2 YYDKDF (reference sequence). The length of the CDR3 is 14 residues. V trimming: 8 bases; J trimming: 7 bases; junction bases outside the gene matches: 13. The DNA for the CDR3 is TGTGCCACCGGAAGGAGGGGGCCGATTAATGAAGCTTTCTTT. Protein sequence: CATGRRGPINEAFF.

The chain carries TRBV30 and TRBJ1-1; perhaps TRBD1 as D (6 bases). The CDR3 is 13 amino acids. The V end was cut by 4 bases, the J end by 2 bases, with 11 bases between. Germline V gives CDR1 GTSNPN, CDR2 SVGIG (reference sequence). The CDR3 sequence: CAWTQGFNTEAFF. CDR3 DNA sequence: TGTGCCTGGACCCAGGGGTTCAACACTGAAGCTTTCTTT. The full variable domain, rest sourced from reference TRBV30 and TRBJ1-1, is SQTIHQWPATLVQPVGSPLSLECTVEGTSNPNLYWYRQAAGRGLQLLFYSVGIGQISSEVPQNLSASRPQDRQFILSSKKLLLSDSGFYLCAWTQGFNTEAFFGQGTRLTVV.

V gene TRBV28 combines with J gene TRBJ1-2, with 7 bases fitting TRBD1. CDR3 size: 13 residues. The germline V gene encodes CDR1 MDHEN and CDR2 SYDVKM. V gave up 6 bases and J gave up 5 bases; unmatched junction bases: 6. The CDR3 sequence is CASRNKGAYGYTF. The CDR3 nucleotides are TGTGCCAGCAGGAATAAGGGGGCATATGGCTACACCTTC.

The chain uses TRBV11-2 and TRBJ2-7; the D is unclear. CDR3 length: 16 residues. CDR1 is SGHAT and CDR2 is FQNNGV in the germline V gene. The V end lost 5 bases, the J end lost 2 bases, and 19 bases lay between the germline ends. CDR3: CASSRQGSPAPYEQYF. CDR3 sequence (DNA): TGTGCCAGCAGCCGACAAGGCAGTCCGGCTCCCTACGAGCAGTACTTC.